The T cell receptor beta chain described here comes from a study of cytomegalovirus exposure and HLA in healthy donors. Study-wide results and limits: The study found most TCR sequences rare, yet found some public TCRs in many donors. Compared with the roughly 670-donor mean, an Asian-associated ancestry cluster reportedly had fewer N-insertions, according to a later analysis.

Notes on this clone: Its antigen is not identified.

Likely unrecorded immune exposures existed in these nominally healthy donors. Use of 60 Vbeta and 13 Jbeta primers characterized the PCR. Here immunoSEQ multiplex PCR was the method, and the copy in TCRdb shows in-frame clones only, minus some. The profile covers around 120,000 clones, with approximately 80% appearing a single time and less than 3% taken by the ten largest. The CDR3 totals 14 residues. Germline loops: CDR1 MNHNS, CDR2 SASEGT. V lost 5 bases to trimming and J lost 5 bases, with 16 bases between them. The chain links TRBV6-1 to TRBJ2-7; tentatively, D is TRBD2 (6 bases). The receptor was derived from a woman aged 40 to 55 in good health and CMV-seropositive. The sequenced sample was PBMCs. The CDR3 region is CASSTGGSRHEQYF. DNA for the CDR3: TGTGCCAGCAGTACTGGAGGGTCGAGGCACGAGCAGTACTTC.